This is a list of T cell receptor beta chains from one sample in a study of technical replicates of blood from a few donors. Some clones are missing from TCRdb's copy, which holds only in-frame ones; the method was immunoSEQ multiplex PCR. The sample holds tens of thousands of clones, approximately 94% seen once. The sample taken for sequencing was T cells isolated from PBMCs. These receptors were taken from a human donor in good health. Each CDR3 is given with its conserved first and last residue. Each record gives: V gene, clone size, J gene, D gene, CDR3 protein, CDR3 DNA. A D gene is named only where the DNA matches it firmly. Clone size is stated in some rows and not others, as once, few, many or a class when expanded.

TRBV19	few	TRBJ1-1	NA	CASKAQVMNTEAFF	TGTGCCAGTAAGGCACAGGTCATGAACACTGAAGCTTTCTTT
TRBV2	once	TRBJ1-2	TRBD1	CATRGTGDNYGYTF	TGTGCCACCAGGGGTACAGGGGACAACTATGGCTACACCTTC
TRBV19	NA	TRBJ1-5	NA	CASSPGTHNQPQHF	TGTGCCAGTAGTCCCGGGACACATAATCAGCCCCAGCATTTT
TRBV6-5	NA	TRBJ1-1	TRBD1	CATRDRGGVTEAFF	TGTGCCACCCGGGACAGGGGCGGAGTGACTGAAGCTTTCTTT
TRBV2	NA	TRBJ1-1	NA	CASSEDREYTEAFF	TGTGCCAGCAGTGAAGACAGGGAGTACACTGAAGCTTTCTTT
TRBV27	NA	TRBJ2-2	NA	CASSLLGGPGELFF	TGTGCCAGCAGTTTATTGGGGGGGCCTGGGGAGCTGTTTTTT
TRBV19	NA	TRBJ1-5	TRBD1	CASSTGQGVQPQHF	TGTGCCAGTAGTACTGGACAGGGGGTTCAGCCCCAGCATTTT
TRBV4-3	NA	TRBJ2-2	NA	CASSQVLVDTGELFF	TGCGCCAGCAGCCAAGTACTAGTTGACACCGGGGAGCTGTTTTTT
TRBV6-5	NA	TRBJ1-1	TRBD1	CASSAGQGNTEAFF	TGTGCCAGCAGTGCCGGACAGGGAAACACTGAAGCTTTCTTT
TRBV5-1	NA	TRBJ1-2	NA	CASSTQAPNYGYTF	TGCGCCAGCAGTACACAGGCCCCTAACTATGGCTACACCTTC
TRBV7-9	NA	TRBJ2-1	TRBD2	CASSQGLAGEFF	TGTGCCAGCAGCCAGGGACTAGCGGGAGAATTCTTC
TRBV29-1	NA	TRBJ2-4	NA	CSVETEDQNIQYF	TGCAGCGTTGAAACGGAGGACCAAAACATTCAGTACTTC
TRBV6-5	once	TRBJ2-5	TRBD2	CATGTSGGETQYF	TGTGCAACAGGGACTAGCGGGGGGGAGACCCAGTACTTC
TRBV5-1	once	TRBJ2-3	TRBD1	CASSIDRGADTQYF	TGCGCCAGCAGCATCGACAGGGGGGCAGATACGCAGTATTTT
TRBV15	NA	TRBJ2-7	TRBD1	CATSRDTGDTYYEQYF	TGTGCCACCAGCAGAGATACAGGGGACACTTACTACGAGCAGTACTTC
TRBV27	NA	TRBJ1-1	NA	CASSFGHPTEAFF	TGTGCCAGCAGTTTTGGACACCCTACTGAAGCTTTCTTT
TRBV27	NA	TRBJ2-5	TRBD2	CASSLAGGPLETQYF	TGTGCCAGCAGTTTAGCGGGAGGGCCATTGGAGACCCAGTACTTC
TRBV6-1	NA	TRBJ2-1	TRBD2	CASSEGGGRTNEQFF	TGTGCCAGCAGTGAAGGTGGCGGGAGGACGAATGAGCAGTTCTTC
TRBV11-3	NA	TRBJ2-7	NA	CASSLGGDYEQYF	TGTGCCAGCAGCTTAGGGGGGGACTACGAGCAGTACTTC
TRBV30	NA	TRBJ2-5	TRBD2	CAWSAELAGDETQYF	TGTGCCTGGAGTGCCGAACTAGCGGGTGATGAGACCCAGTACTTC
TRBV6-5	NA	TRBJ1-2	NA	CASSYSPINYGYTF	TGTGCCAGCAGTTACTCTCCTATTAACTATGGCTACACCTTC
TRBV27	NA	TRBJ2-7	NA	CASTPSSPVTPSSYEQYF	TGTGCCAGCACTCCCTCTTCTCCAGTCACACCTAGCTCCTACGAGCAGTACTTC
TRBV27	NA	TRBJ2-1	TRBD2	CASSLGLAIYNEQFF	TGTGCCAGCAGTTTGGGACTAGCGATATACAATGAGCAGTTCTTC
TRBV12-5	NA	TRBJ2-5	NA	CASGLGNEGRKETQYF	TGTGCTAGTGGTTTGGGGAATGAGGGCAGAAAGGAGACCCAGTACTTC
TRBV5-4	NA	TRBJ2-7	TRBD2	CASSGGSRWEQYF	TGTGCCAGCAGCGGCGGGAGCCGCTGGGAGCAGTACTTC
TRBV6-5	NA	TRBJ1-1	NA	CASTWGGNTEAFF	TGTGCCAGCACATGGGGGGGGAACACTGAAGCTTTCTTT
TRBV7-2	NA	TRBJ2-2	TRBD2	CASSLVSGLAAGELFF	TGTGCCAGCAGCTTAGTGTCCGGACTAGCAGCCGGGGAGCTGTTTTTT
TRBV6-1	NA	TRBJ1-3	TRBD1	CASSRDRGAGNTIYF	TGTGCCAGCAGTAGGGACAGGGGAGCTGGAAACACCATATATTTT